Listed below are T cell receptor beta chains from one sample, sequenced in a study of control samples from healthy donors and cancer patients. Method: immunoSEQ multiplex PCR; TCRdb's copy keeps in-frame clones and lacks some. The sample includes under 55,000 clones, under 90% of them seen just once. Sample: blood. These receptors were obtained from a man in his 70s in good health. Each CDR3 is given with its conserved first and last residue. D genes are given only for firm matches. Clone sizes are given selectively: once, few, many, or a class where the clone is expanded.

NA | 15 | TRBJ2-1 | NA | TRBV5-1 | TGCGCCAGCAGCTTTACAGGGTTAGCACGCAATGAGCAGTTCTTC | CASSFTGLARNEQFF
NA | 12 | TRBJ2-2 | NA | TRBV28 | TGTGCCAGCAAGGGTCCGGCCGGGGAGCTGTTTTTT | CASKGPAGELFF
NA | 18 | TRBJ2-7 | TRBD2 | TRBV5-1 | TGCGCCAGCAGCCTGGCTAGCGGGGGCTCAACGCAATCCTACGAGCAGTACTTC | CASSLASGGSTQSYEQYF
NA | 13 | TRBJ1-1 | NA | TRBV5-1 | TGCGCCAGCAGAGAAGGGCCCGTCACTGAAGCTTTCTTT | CASREGPVTEAFF
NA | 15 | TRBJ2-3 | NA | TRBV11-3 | TGTGCCAGCAGCTTCGACGCAACCCGCACAGATACGCAGTATTTT | CASSFDATRTDTQYF
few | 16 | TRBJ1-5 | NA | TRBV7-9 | TGTGCCAGCAGCTTAATGGGGGGCGGCGGCAATCAGCCCCAGCATTTT | CASSLMGGGGNQPQHF
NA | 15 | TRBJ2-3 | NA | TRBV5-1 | TGCGCCAGCAGCTCTTCAGGGGCCATCACAGATACGCAGTATTTT | CASSSSGAITDTQYF
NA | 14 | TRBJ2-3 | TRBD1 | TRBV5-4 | TGTGCCAGCAGCGCTAAACAGGGGACAGATACGCAGTATTTT | CASSAKQGTDTQYF
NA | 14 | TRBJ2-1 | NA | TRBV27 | TGTGCCAGCAGTTTACCCCCATTCTACAATGAGCAGTTCTTC | CASSLPPFYNEQFF
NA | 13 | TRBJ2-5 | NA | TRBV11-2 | TGTGCCAGCAGCTTAGCGGCGGAAGAGACCCAGTACTTC | CASSLAAEETQYF
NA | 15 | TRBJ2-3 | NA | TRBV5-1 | TGCGCCAGCAGCGACCCCGCCGGGGGCACAGATACGCAGTATTTT | CASSDPAGGTDTQYF
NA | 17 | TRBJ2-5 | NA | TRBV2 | TGTGCCAGCAGTGAATACCCCCGGGGAAGGGGCCAAGAGACCCAGTACTTC | CASSEYPRGRGQETQYF
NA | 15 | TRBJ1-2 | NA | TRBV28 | TGTGCCAGCAGTTTTTTAGGGGGTTCTAACTATGGCTACACCTTC | CASSFLGGSNYGYTF